The subject of this entry is one TCR beta chain. The junction departs from the called germline gene at one end, perhaps through a read error. The data were obtained in a study of T cells in Graves' hyperthyroidism and ophthalmopathy. Researchers took RNA transcripts and amplified the TCR beta CDR3 regions from them. The TCR CDR3 first-round RT-PCR relied on the HTBI primer set. TCRdb reprocessed the multiplex PCR reads with MiXCR, giving one entry per CDR3 protein. The sample holds 450,000 to 650,000 distinct CDR3 sequences, 11% to 15% seen once. This TCR derives from a woman aged 18-29 years with Graves' ophthalmopathy. The sample comprised blood.

The CDR3 loop is CAGSKGRNNSPLHF. CDR3 DNA sequence: TGTGCCGGCAGCAAAGGACGGAATAATTCACCCCTCCACTTT. V usage is TRBV6-1 and J usage is TRBJ1-6; D unresolved. CDR3 length equals 14 residues. Germline-derived CDR1 and CDR2 are MNHNS and SASEGT.